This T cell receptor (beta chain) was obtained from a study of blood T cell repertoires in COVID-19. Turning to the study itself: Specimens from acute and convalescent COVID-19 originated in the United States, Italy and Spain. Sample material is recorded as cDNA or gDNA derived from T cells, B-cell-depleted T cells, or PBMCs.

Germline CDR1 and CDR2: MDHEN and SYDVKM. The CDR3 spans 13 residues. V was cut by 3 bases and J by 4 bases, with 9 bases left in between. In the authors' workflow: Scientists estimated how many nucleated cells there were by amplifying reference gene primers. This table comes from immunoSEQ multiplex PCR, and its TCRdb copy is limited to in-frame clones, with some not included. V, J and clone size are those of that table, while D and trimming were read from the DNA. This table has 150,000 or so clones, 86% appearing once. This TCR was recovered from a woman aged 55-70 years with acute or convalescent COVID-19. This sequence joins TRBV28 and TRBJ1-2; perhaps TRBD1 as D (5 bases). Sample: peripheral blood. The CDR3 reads CASSLAGIYGYTF. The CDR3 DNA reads TGTGCCAGCAGTTTGGCAGGGATCTATGGCTACACCTTC.